The table lists the clone carrying this T cell receptor beta chain with many counts. Its antigen is still unknown. Germline loops: CDR1 MNHNS, CDR2 SASEGT. The CDR3 totals 14 residues. Between the trimmed V and J ends, which lost 3 bases and 6 bases, there was a span of 12 bases. This sample is part of a study of T cell repertoires in cytomegalovirus infection. The overall study: Public TCR beta signatures were indicative of both CMV infection and a matching HLA type.

TCRdb ran MiXCR on the reads and lists one entry per CDR3 protein. The table has over 200,000 distinct CDR3 sequences, roughly 13% seen once; the top ten hold about 8.7%. Regarding the study as a whole: Cumulated frequencies of public TCR beta families served to identify carriers of CMV plus the relevant HLA. What dominated the ex vivo response were HLA-C-restricted CMV-specific TCR beta clonotypes.

This TCR derives from a human donor in good health (CMV status not recorded). Some clones in this sample may be carry-over from other donors' samples. The V call is TRBV6-1, the J call TRBJ2-1; D is unresolved. Input material: PBMCs. The CDR3 DNA sequence: TGTGCCAGCAGTGAGGGGAAGGATATCAATGAGCAGTTCTTC. This translates into CASSEGKDINEQFF.